Each of the 32 T cell receptor beta chains below was sequenced from the same sample in a study of tumor-infiltrating lymphocytes in primary liver carcinoma. Blood RNA came from unsorted whole blood; germline DNA was also extracted. Starting material of approximately 500 ng total RNA yielded TCR beta cDNA via a constant-region primer. Researchers made the TCR beta libraries by running three nested multiplex PCR rounds with slightly modified ARM-PCR. Two initial PCR rounds of about 10 cycles each paired TRBV1-TRBV30 forward primers with a C-beta reverse primer. A single record per CDR3 protein comes from TCRdb applying MiXCR to the multiplex PCR reads. The sample shows 330,000 or so distinct CDR3 sequences, less than 75% of them seen only once. What was sequenced was peripheral blood. The receptors derive from a man aged 35 to 55 with primary liver carcinoma and hepatitis B virus infection.

V and J are TRBV14 and TRBJ2-7; TRBD1 might be the D (6 bases). Germline V gene lookup returns CDR1 SGHDN and CDR2 FVKESK. The CDR3 runs to 15 residues. Trimming removed 3 bases from V and 4 bases from J, with 16 bases in between. CDR3 DNA sequence: TGTGCCAGCAGCCAGGAAAGCAGGGGATGGTACGAGCAGTACTTC. Translation: CASSQESRGWYEQYF.

CDR3 sequence (DNA): TGTGCCAGCAAGCAGGGCCGGGGCACCGGGGAGCTGTTTTTT. This encodes CASKQGRGTGELFF. This chain connects TRBV2 to TRBJ2-2, with D possibly being TRBD1 or TRBD2 (5 bases each). CDR3 size: 14 residues. CDR1 is SNHLY and CDR2 is FYNNEI in the germline V gene. The V end lost 7 bases, the J end lost 4 bases, and 13 bases lay between the germline ends.

The chain uses TRBV7-8 and TRBJ2-2; D perhaps matches TRBD2 (5 bases). This CDR3 is 15 amino acids long. V was shortened by 5 bases and J by 2 bases, with 12 bases between the two germline ends. Germline V CDR1 and CDR2: SGHVS, FQNEAQ. The CDR3: CASSKGVYNTGELFF. The DNA for the CDR3 is TGTGCCAGCAGCAAGGGAGTGTATAACACCGGGGAGCTGTTTTTT.

A remark on this clonotype: This may arise from a read error, as a much more abundant clone is one base away. This chain uses TRBV6-5 with TRBJ1-1; D not resolved. The CDR3 is made up of 13 amino acids. V lost 5 bases and J 6 bases, leaving 13 bases between the germline ends. The germline gives CDR1 MNHEY, CDR2 SVGAGI. CDR3 bases: TGTGCCAGCAGTAGGTACATTGTTGCTGAAGCTTTCTTT. It is translated as CASSRYIVAEAFF.

V usage is TRBV7-2 and J usage is TRBJ2-7; possibly TRBD2 for D (5 bases). Trimming took 1 base from V and 6 from J, leaving 13 bases between them. From germline, CDR1 is SGHTA and CDR2 FQGNSA. The CDR3 covers 14 residues. CDR3 nucleotides: TGTGCCAGCAGCTTAGGGGGAGTCCAGGTCGAGCAGTACTTC. Its translation is CASSLGGVQVEQYF. The complete variable domain, with remaining parts taken from reference TRBV7-2 and TRBJ2-7, reads GAGVSQSPSNKVTEKGKDVELRCDPISGHTALYWYRQSLGQGLEFLIYFQGNSAPDKSGLPSDRFSAERTGGSVSTLTIQRTQQEDSAVYLCASSLGGVQVEQYFGPGTRLTVT.

The chain combines TRBV29-1 with TRBJ2-7; 8 positions agree with TRBD2. V gave up 4 bases and J gave up 4 bases; unmatched junction bases: 6. The CDR3 is 13 amino acids. The germline CDR1 and CDR2 sequences are SQVTM and ANQGSEA. This chain's CDR3 is CSVVVAGGYEQYF. The CDR3 DNA is TGCAGCGTTGTGGTGGCGGGAGGATACGAGCAGTACTTC.

Regarding this clonotype: The germline gene is not matched at one end of the junction; a read error may be the cause. This CDR3 reads CVSSPRLDSRYNERFF. The CDR3 coding sequence is TGTGTCAGCAGCCCCCGACTAGATTCGAGATACAATGAGCGGTTCTTC. The genes are TRBV11-1 and TRBJ2-1, with D maybe TRBD2 (6 bases). The CDR3 sequence is 16 residues long. The germline gives CDR1 SGHAT, CDR2 FQDESV (reference sequence). Based on the CDR3 plus reference TRBV11-1 and TRBJ2-1, the full variable domain is EAEVAQSPRYKITEKSQAVAFWCDPISGHATLYWYRQILGQGPELLVQFQDESVVDDSQLPKDRFSAERLKGVDSTLKIQPAELGDSAMYLCVSSPRLDSRYNERFFGPGTRLTVL.

This clonotype was seen only a few times. The chain carries TRBV5-4 and TRBJ2-4; D gene unclear. Per germline, CDR1 SGHNT and CDR2 YYREEE (reference sequence). The CDR3 contains 14 residues. V lost 4 bases, J lost 2 bases, and 10 bases lay in between. The CDR3: CASSPQGSKNIQYF. CDR3 in DNA: TGTGCCAGCAGCCCCCAAGGTTCCAAAAACATTCAGTACTTC.

The rearrangement joins TRBV18 to TRBJ2-3; D remains unclear. V lost 2 bases, J lost 6 bases, and 12 bases lay in between. Germline CDR1 and CDR2: KGHSH and LQKENI. This CDR3 is 14 amino acids long. CDR3 in DNA: TGTGCCAGCTCACCAGAGAACAGATACGATACGCAGTATTTT. It encodes CASSPENRYDTQYF. Variable domain in full (rest from reference TRBV18 and TRBJ2-3): NAGVMQNPRHLVRRRGQEARLRCSPMKGHSHVYWYRQLPEEGLKFMVYLQKENIIDESGMPKERFSAEFPKEGPSILRIQQVVRGDSAAYFCASSPENRYDTQYFGPGTRLTVL.

In its sample, this clonotype was seen once. The germline gene is not matched at one end of the junction; a read error may be the cause. This chain links TRBV11-2 with TRBJ2-2; D is perhaps TRBD2 (5 bases). The CDR3 is 15 residues long. The germline gives CDR1 SGHAT, CDR2 FQNNGV. CDR3 loop: CASSSFVRYTGKLFF. The CDR3 region has the DNA TGTGCAAGCAGCTCTTTCGTCCGTTACACCGGGAAGCTGTTTTTT.

This clonotype has only a few counts. The V call is TRBV6-1, the J call TRBJ2-7; 9 nucleotides match TRBD1. There are 15 residues in the CDR3. V lost 5 bases to trimming and J lost 2 bases; unmatched junction nucleotides: 7. Germline CDR1 reads MNHNS; CDR2 reads SASEGT. In DNA form, the CDR3 reads TGTGCCAGCAGTTCCAGGACAGGGGAGCCCTACGAGCAGTACTTC. Protein: CASSSRTGEPYEQYF.

Ten or more counts support this clonotype. The V and J genes are TRBV5-4 and TRBJ1-1, with a weak D call TRBD1 (6 bases). Germline CDR1 and CDR2: SGHNT and YYREEE (reference sequence). Trimming took off 1 base at V and 5 bases at J, with 9 bases between the two ends. The CDR3 has 13 amino acids. The CDR3 nucleotides are TGTGCCAGCAGCTTGAGAGGGGGGACTGAAGCTTTCTTT. The encoded protein is CASSLRGGTEAFF.

As concerns this clonotype: A much more abundant neighbour one base away suggests this may be a read error. The chain is built from TRBV6-2 or TRBV6-3 and TRBJ2-5; D is ambiguous. Per germline, CDR1 MNHEY and CDR2 SVGEGT. The CDR3 extends over 14 amino acids. The CDR3 DNA is TGTGCCAACAGTTACATTCCAGATCAAGAGACCCAGTACTTC. Translation: CANSYIPDQETQYF.

Remarks on this clonotype: One end of the junction does not line up with germline, which may come from a read error. This chain uses TRBV11-2 with TRBJ2-2; 8 nucleotides match TRBD2. The CDR3 covers 17 residues. Per germline, CDR1 SGHAT and CDR2 FQNNGV. CDR3 DNA sequence: TGTGCCAGCAGCCCAAGGGCGGGGGGATGGCACACCGGGGAGCTGTTTTTC. Its translation is CASSPRAGGWHTGELFF.

Comments on this clonotype: This CDR3 fails to terminate in the conserved phenylalanine or tryptophan, so it likely reflects a read error. The chain couples TRBV6-6 to TRBJ2-7; the match to TRBD1 covers 7 bases. Germline V gives CDR1 MNHNY, CDR2 SVGAGI (reference sequence). J lost 3 bases, V lost 4 bases, and 15 bases had no gene match. CDR3 length: 17 residues. Here the CDR3 reads CASSSFRGTDVLYEQYI. The CDR3 DNA reads TGTGCCAGCAGTTCCTTTAGGGGGACAGATGTACTCTACGAGCAGTACATC.

V usage is TRBV6-5 and J usage is TRBJ2-2; a possible D gene is TRBD2 (5 bases). CDR3 length equals 15 residues. The germline gives CDR1 MNHEY, CDR2 SVGAGI. The V end was cut by 4 bases, the J end by 2 bases, with 11 bases between. The CDR3 DNA is TGTGCCAGCAGTTCCGTGGGGAGAAACACCGGGGAGCTGTTTTTT. It codes for CASSSVGRNTGELFF.

The V and J genes are TRBV29-1 and TRBJ2-4; D may correspond to TRBD1 or TRBD2 (5 bases each). The CDR3 spans 15 residues. Germline CDR1 SQVTM, CDR2 ANQGSEA. The CDR3 coding sequence is TGCGGCGCCGGGACCAGGAATTTAGCCAAAAACATTCAGTACTTC. Translation: CGAGTRNLAKNIQYF.

This clonotype showed up just a few times. This may come from a read error, since a much larger clone is one base off. This chain uses TRBV6-5 with TRBJ1-4, with 12 positions matching TRBD1. The CDR3 loop spans 17 amino acids. Germline assignment: CDR1 MNHEY and CDR2 SVGAGI. The CDR3 protein is CANSYRRSGTGGQKLFF. In nucleotides, the CDR3 is TGTGCCAACAGTTACAGGAGGTCGGGGACAGGGGGCCAAAAACTGTTTTTT.

For this clonotype: This could be a read error, since a much larger clone is one nucleotide away. The conserved phenylalanine or tryptophan is not found at the CDR3 terminus, so this likely reflects a read error. The gene calls are TRBV4-3 and TRBJ2-2; TRBD2 might be the D (6 bases). CDR3 size: 16 residues. Germline loops: CDR1 LGHNA, CDR2 YSLEER. Trimming removed 5 bases from V and 0 bases from J, with 13 bases in between. In DNA, the CDR3 is TGCGCCAGCAGCTTAGGAGGGATCCCGAACACCGGGGAGCTGTTTTAT. This encodes CASSLGGIPNTGELFY.

The chain carries TRBV6-2 or TRBV6-3 and TRBJ2-1, with D unresolved. This CDR3 is 17 amino acids long. The V gene's germline CDR1 is MNHEY and CDR2 SVGEGT. V shed 5 bases and J shed 4 bases, with 21 bases lying between them. The CDR3 is CASSPRFLFGNYNEQFF. DNA of the CDR3: TGTGCCAGCAGTCCCCGTTTCTTGTTCGGAAATTACAATGAGCAGTTCTTC.

Notes on this clonotype: A read error may produce the germline difference seen at one junction end. The CDR3 is CANSEGNTEALF. The CDR3 DNA sequence: TGTGCCAATAGCGAAGGGAACACTGAAGCTCTCTTT. V is TRBV6-6 and J is TRBJ1-1; D ambiguous. Germline loops: CDR1 MNHNY, CDR2 SVGAGI (reference sequence). This CDR3 is 12 amino acids long.

This clonotype was seen a handful of times. Since a much larger clone is just one base distant, this may be a read error. V gene TRBV10-3 combines with J gene TRBJ2-7, with TRBD2 identical over 7 bases. In germline, CDR1 is ENHRY, CDR2 SYGVKD. V trimming: 6 bases; J trimming: 7 bases; junction bases outside the gene matches: 6. CDR3 length: 12 amino acids. CDR3 DNA: TGTGCCATCAGGGGAGGGGAGGATGAGCAGTACTTC. It is translated as CAIRGGEDEQYF.

With respect to this clonotype: A read error is possible here, since a much larger clone lies one base away. The chain couples TRBV6-1 to TRBJ2-2; tentative D call: TRBD2 (5 bases). Germline V gene data show CDR1 as MNHNS and CDR2 as SASEGT. The CDR3 contains 14 residues. Here the CDR3 reads CASSVGGNTGKLFF. CDR3 DNA sequence: TGTGCCAGCAGTGTAGGAGGAAACACCGGGAAGCTGTTTTTT.

The chain combines TRBV11-2 with TRBJ2-5; D ambiguous. Germline V lookup: CDR1 SGHAT, CDR2 FQNNGV. V lost 4 bases to trimming and J lost 13 bases, with 19 bases between them. This CDR3 is 13 amino acids long. CDR3 protein: CASSSTPQEARYF. The CDR3 DNA is TGTGCCAGCAGCTCCACACCGCAAGAGGCCCGGTACTTC. Full variable domain (outside the CDR3, taken from reference TRBV11-2 and TRBJ2-5): EAGVAQSPRYKIIEKRQSVAFWCNPISGHATLYWYQQILGQGPKLLIQFQNNGVVDDSQLPKDRFSAERLKGVDSTLKIQPAKLEDSAVYLCASSSTPQEARYFGPGTRLLVL.

This clonotype was observed many times. The V gene is TRBV6-5, the J gene TRBJ1-4, with 9 bases that match TRBD1. This CDR3 has 13 amino acids. In germline, CDR1 is MNHEY, CDR2 SVGAGI. Trimming cost V 6 bases and J 5 bases; bases outside gene matches: 1. CDR3 in amino acids: CASRDRGNEKLFF. In DNA, the CDR3 is TGTGCCAGCAGGGACAGGGGCAATGAAAAACTGTTTTTT.

V usage is TRBV11-2 and J usage is TRBJ2-2; 7 bases align to TRBD2. The CDR3 is made up of 16 amino acids. The ends lost 4 bases at V and 16 bases at J; junction bases unmatched: 21. Germline assignment: CDR1 SGHAT and CDR2 FQNNGV. CDR3 sequence reads: CASSSIAGWNIGESFF. The CDR3 nucleotides are TGTGCCAGCAGCTCCATAGCGGGTTGGAACATCGGGGAGTCGTTTTTT.

This rearrangement joins TRBV6-5 to TRBJ2-6, with TRBD2 as a possible D gene (7 bases). The V end lost 6 bases, the J end lost 8 bases, and 20 bases lay between the germline ends. This CDR3 comprises 16 residues. Germline values: CDR1 MNHEY, CDR2 SVGAGI. This CDR3 is CASRDAGASGSNVLTF. For the CDR3, the DNA is TGTGCCAGCAGAGACGCGGGGGCATCAGGGTCCAACGTCCTGACTTTC.

On this clonotype itself: Just one base apart from a much larger clone, this may be a read error. The CDR3: CASSLEIAEGYEQYF. The CDR3 DNA reads TGTGCCAGCAGCTTGGAGATAGCGGAAGGCTACGAGCAGTACTTC. The V and J genes are TRBV5-4 and TRBJ2-7, with D maybe TRBD2 (6 bases). The CDR3 has 15 amino acids. Germline CDR1 and CDR2: SGHNT and YYREEE (reference sequence). V was pared by 0 bases and J by 3 bases, with 13 bases between.

The chain links TRBV5-6 to TRBJ1-1; 9 nucleotides line up with TRBD1. J was trimmed by 2 bases and V by 0 bases; bases with no gene match: 8. Per germline, CDR1 SGHDT and CDR2 YYEEEE. The CDR3 loop spans 17 amino acids. The CDR3 DNA reads as TGTGCCAGCAGCTTGGTGGACAGGGGAATTGGAAACACTGAAGCTTTCTTT. Its translation is CASSLVDRGIGNTEAFF.

On this clonotype: One end of the junction is discordant with germline, which a read error may explain. The J gene is TRBJ2-1, the V gene TRBV11-2, with 10 bases lining up with TRBD1. The length of the CDR3 is 15 residues. Germline CDR1 is SGHAT and CDR2 is FQNNGV. Here the CDR3 reads CASSIGTGAYNEQFF. The CDR3 DNA reads as TGTGCAAGCAGCATTGGGACAGGGGCCTACAATGAGCAGTTCTTC.

This clonotype has a handful of counts. The chain couples TRBV7-8 to TRBJ2-2; no clear D gene. Trimming removed 5 bases at V and 0 bases at J, with 19 bases between. Looked up from germline, CDR1 is SGHVS and CDR2 is FQNEAQ. This CDR3 comprises 18 residues. The CDR3 DNA sequence: TGTGCCAGCAGCCGGCTGTCGGTTGGGGTAACGAACACCGGGGAGCTGTTTTTT. Encoded protein: CASSRLSVGVTNTGELFF.

With respect to this clonotype: A much larger clone differs by one base, so this may be a read error. The rearrangement joins TRBV29-1 to TRBJ2-4, with TRBD2 matching over 10 bases. Germline V gene sequence: CDR1 SQVTM, CDR2 ANQGSEA. CDR3 length equals 13 residues. The CDR3 sequence: CSVEDGSSGSFLF. For the CDR3, the DNA is TGCAGCGTTGAAGATGGGTCTAGCGGGAGTTTCTTATTC.